The 26 T cell receptor beta chains reported below all come from one sample, sequenced in a study of long-term antiretroviral therapy in people with HIV. It was version v3.0 of the immunoSEQ assay that was run at survey level. Assay used: immunoSEQ multiplex PCR; TCRdb lists only in-frame clones, some missing. The sample lists about 16,000 clones; roughly 80% were seen once. Sequencing was performed on unsorted PBMCs, taken 0.1 years after starting antiretroviral therapy. The receptors were sampled from a man between 18 and 29 years old with HIV.

The chain combines TRBV6-6 with TRBJ2-7; D unresolved. CDR1 is MNHNY, CDR2 SVGAGI, per germline (reference sequence). The V gene lost 5 bases and the J gene lost 2 bases, with 13 bases spanning the gap. The CDR3 is made up of 14 amino acids. CDR3 DNA sequence: TGTGCCAGCAGTAGCCGGCAGCACGCCTACGAGCAGTACTTC. Protein sequence: CASSSRQHAYEQYF.

By proportion, this clone is medium-sized (0.01 to 0.1%). This sequence joins TRBV4-1 and TRBJ2-1, with TRBD2 matching 7 bases. V shed 0 bases, J shed 3 bases, and the junction held 11 bases outside the gene matches. This CDR3 spans 18 amino acids. Germline CDR1 and CDR2: MGHRA and YSYEKL. In nucleotides, the CDR3 is TGCGCCAGCAGCCAAGATGGGCGGGAGTATTACGGCTACAATGAGCAGTTCTTC. Amino acid sequence: CASSQDGREYYGYNEQFF.

The rearrangement links TRBV2 to TRBJ2-5; the D gene is possibly TRBD2 (6 bases). The CDR3 is 14 residues long. The V end lost 6 bases, the J end lost 5 bases, and 16 bases lay between the germline ends. Germline CDR1 SNHLY, CDR2 FYNNEI. As DNA, the CDR3 is TGTGCCAGCAGGCAAATCGGGAGAGGGGAGACCCAGTACTTC. It codes for CASRQIGRGETQYF.

The CDR3 spells CASSSTGAYEQYF. The CDR3, as DNA: TGTGCCAGCAGCTCGACAGGGGCATACGAGCAGTACTTC. The J gene is TRBJ2-7, the V gene TRBV7-9, with 8 bases that match TRBD1. V shed 4 bases, J shed 4 bases, and the junction held 3 bases outside the gene matches. Germline V gene sequence: CDR1 SEHNR, CDR2 FQNEAQ (reference sequence). The CDR3 extends over 13 amino acids.

The J gene is TRBJ2-1, the V gene TRBV2; 14 bases are shared with TRBD2. Per the germline V gene, CDR1 is SNHLY and CDR2 is FYNNEI. Trimming took 5 bases from V and 8 from J; bases not matched to a gene: 5. The CDR3 sequence is 15 residues long. The CDR3: CASSPMTSGGDEQFF. CDR3 coding DNA: TGTGCCAGCAGTCCAATGACTAGCGGGGGGGATGAGCAGTTCTTC.

This chain uses TRBV6-1 with TRBJ2-1, with 8 bases matching TRBD1. V was clipped by 10 bases and J by 9 bases; unmatched bases: 14. This CDR3 spans 14 amino acids. Per the germline V gene, CDR1 is MNHNS and CDR2 is SASEGT. This chain's CDR3 is CATDRQGPGSEQFF. CDR3 DNA sequence: TGTGCCACCGATCGACAGGGGCCGGGGAGTGAGCAGTTCTTC.

This chain uses TRBV15 with TRBJ1-1; D might be TRBD1 (5 bases). The CDR3 contains 13 residues. Germline-derived CDR1 and CDR2 are LNHNV and YYDKDF (reference sequence). V lost 5 bases to trimming and J lost 3 bases, with 10 bases between them. CDR3 nucleotide sequence: TGTGCCACCAGCCCGGGGGGTTACACTGAAGCTTTCTTT. It codes for CATSPGGYTEAFF. Using reference TRBV15 and TRBJ1-1 for the parts outside the CDR3, the full variable domain is DAMVIQNPRYQVTQFGKPVTLSCSQTLNHNVMYWYQQKSSQAPKLLFHYYDKDFNNEADTPDNFQSRRPNTSFCFLDIRSPGLGDTAMYLCATSPGGYTEAFFGQGTRLTVV.

CDR3 sequence reads: CASGRSGTHEQYF. CDR3 DNA: TGTGCCAGCGGACGGTCAGGGACCCACGAGCAGTACTTC. This chain connects TRBV2 to TRBJ2-7, with D perhaps matching TRBD1 or TRBD2 (5 bases each). This CDR3 is built from 13 residues. Germline V CDR1 and CDR2: SNHLY, FYNNEI. The ends were cut back, 8 bases at V and 5 bases at J, with 16 bases in the middle.

This rearrangement joins TRBV19 to TRBJ2-1, with 12 bases identical to TRBD2. Trimming took 5 bases from V and 7 from J; bases not matched to a gene: 15. Germline-derived CDR1 and CDR2 are LNHDA and SQIVND (reference sequence). The CDR3 contains 18 residues. The CDR3 region is CASSPLGGLAGGRNEQFF. The CDR3 nucleotides read TGTGCCAGTAGTCCTCTCGGCGGGCTAGCGGGAGGGCGGAATGAGCAGTTCTTC.

The CDR3 nucleotides are TGTGCCAGCAGCTTATTTCGGGCCGGGGAGCTGTTTTTT. Its translation: CASSLFRAGELFF. The rearrangement joins TRBV11-3 to TRBJ2-2; the D is unclear. Between the trimmed V and J ends, which lost 2 bases and 6 bases, there was a span of 7 bases. CDR1 and CDR2 (germline): SGHNT, YENEEA. This CDR3 contains 13 residues.

This clone was counted a few times. The chain employs TRBV4-3 and TRBJ2-7, with D possibly being TRBD1 (6 bases). The CDR3 has 14 amino acids. The germline V and J ends were trimmed by 4 bases and 0 bases, with 10 bases remaining between them. Germline V gene lookup returns CDR1 LGHNA and CDR2 YSLEER. In nucleotides, the CDR3 is TGCGCCAGCAGCCGAGGCAGGGGCTCCTACGAGCAGTACTTC. Amino acid sequence: CASSRGRGSYEQYF.

The chain joins TRBV5-5 to TRBJ1-5, with unresolved D. This CDR3 is built from 14 residues. The ends were cut back, 2 bases at V and 4 bases at J, with 10 bases in the middle. Per the germline V gene, CDR1 is SGHKS and CDR2 is YYEKEE (reference sequence). CDR3 nucleotide sequence: TGTGCCAGCAGCTTCGGAAAGGGAAATCAGCCCCAGCATTTT. Amino acids: CASSFGKGNQPQHF.

This chain connects TRBV6-6 to TRBJ2-2, with D uncertain. The CDR3 has 16 residues. V lost 0 bases to trimming and J lost 2 bases, with 10 bases between them. Per germline, CDR1 MNHNY and CDR2 SVGAGI (reference sequence). The CDR3 spells CASSYSRRTNTGELFF. The CDR3 DNA reads TGTGCCAGCAGTTACTCGAGGCGGACCAACACCGGGGAGCTGTTTTTT.

The genes are TRBV6-5 and TRBJ2-3, with D perhaps matching TRBD1 (6 bases). V was trimmed by 2 bases and J by 0 bases, leaving 6 bases between them. CDR1 is MNHEY, CDR2 SVGAGI, per germline. This CDR3 spans 14 amino acids. In DNA form, the CDR3 reads TGTGCCAGCAGTTACAGGGGGAGCACAGATACGCAGTATTTT. It encodes CASSYRGSTDTQYF.

This chain links TRBV9 with TRBJ2-5; D is uncertain. The CDR3 runs to 13 residues. Germline values: CDR1 SGDLS, CDR2 YYNGEE. V lost 1 base to trimming and J lost 4 bases, with 8 bases between them. CDR3 sequence (DNA): TGTGCCAGCAGCGTAAGGCCCGGAGAGACCCAGTACTTC. Translating it yields CASSVRPGETQYF.

The V and J genes are TRBV10-3 and TRBJ1-3; the match to TRBD1 covers 9 bases. Trimming at V came to 6 bases and at J to 0 bases, leaving 18 bases not matched to a gene. Per the germline V gene, CDR1 is ENHRY and CDR2 is SYGVKD. This CDR3 spans 20 amino acids. CDR3 nucleotide sequence: TGTGCCATCAGCATGGAGGGGGGACAGGGAACCCTCCTCTCTGGAAACACCATATATTTT. This codes for CAISMEGGQGTLLSGNTIYF.

The gene calls are TRBV5-1 and TRBJ1-5; 9 bases are shared with TRBD1. This CDR3 spans 15 amino acids. The V gene end was trimmed by 5 bases and the J gene end by 4 bases; junction bases not matched to a gene: 7. The germline gives CDR1 SGHRS, CDR2 YFSETQ. CDR3 amino acids: CASRPGQGQNQPQHF. In DNA form, the CDR3 reads TGCGCCAGCAGACCGGGACAGGGCCAAAATCAGCCCCAGCATTTT.

The CDR3 region is CASSYGGGYEQYF. The CDR3 bases are TGTGCCAGCAGTTACGGCGGGGGATACGAGCAGTACTTC. V is TRBV27 and J is TRBJ2-7; 7 bases map to TRBD2. CDR1 and CDR2 (germline): MNHEY, SMNVEV (reference sequence). The CDR3 has 13 amino acids. The V gene end was trimmed by 4 bases and the J gene end by 4 bases; junction bases not matched to a gene: 4.

The J gene is TRBJ1-2, the V gene TRBV5-1; unclear D gene. Trimming left V 0 bases short and J 5 bases short, with 17 bases between. This CDR3 is built from 16 residues. CDR1 and CDR2 from the germline V gene are SGHRS and YFSETQ. CDR3 sequence (DNA): TGCGCCAGCAGCTTGGGGTGGGGTAAAGGTGCTTATGGCTACACCTTC. Protein: CASSLGWGKGAYGYTF.

This sequence joins TRBV5-1 and TRBJ2-3; 8 bases fit TRBD1. The trim removed 4 bases at V and 2 bases at J, leaving 12 bases unmatched. CDR3 length: 17 residues. Germline CDR1 is SGHRS and CDR2 is YFSETQ. The CDR3 DNA sequence: TGCGCCAGCAGCGCCGCTAGGGGACAGGCTTACACAGATACGCAGTATTTT. Its protein is CASSAARGQAYTDTQYF.

The chain couples TRBV10-3 to TRBJ2-3; 8 nucleotides match TRBD2. Germline trimming cut 8 bases from V and 0 bases from J; bases unmatched to any gene: 4. This CDR3 is built from 14 residues. CDR1 is ENHRY and CDR2 is SYGVKD in the germline V gene. The CDR3 DNA is TGTGCCATCCATAGCGGGACTAGCACAGATACGCAGTATTTT. Amino acids: CAIHSGTSTDTQYF.

By its share, this clone is medium-sized (0.01 to 0.1%). The chain couples TRBV6-5 to TRBJ1-2, with 11 nucleotides matching TRBD1. The CDR3 covers 15 residues. Germline CDR1 MNHEY, CDR2 SVGAGI. The V gene end was trimmed by 6 bases and the J gene end by 5 bases; junction bases not matched to a gene: 8. CDR3 amino acids: CASSSLDRGPYGYTF. The CDR3 nucleotides are TGTGCCAGCAGCTCCCTGGACAGGGGGCCGTATGGCTACACCTTC.

V gene TRBV4-1 combines with J gene TRBJ1-1; D remains unclear. The CDR3 runs to 14 residues. Trimming took 7 bases from V and 1 from J, leaving 13 bases between them. The germline CDR1 and CDR2 sequences are MGHRA and YSYEKL. The CDR3 DNA is TGCGCCAGCACCCTAAGGTGGGGGAACACTGAAGCTTTCTTT. This encodes CASTLRWGNTEAFF.

This rearrangement joins TRBV9 to TRBJ2-7; D is uncertain. Trimming pared 0 bases from V and 0 bases from J, leaving 4 bases between. This CDR3 has 13 residues. CDR1 is SGDLS, CDR2 YYNGEE, per germline. The CDR3: CASSVGASYEQYF. The CDR3 DNA follows: TGTGCCAGCAGCGTAGGAGCCTCCTACGAGCAGTACTTC.

In DNA, the CDR3 is TGTGCCAGCAGCCGGGAGGGAGAAAAACTGTTTTTT. The encoded protein is CASSREGEKLFF. The chain joins TRBV4-2 to TRBJ1-4, with D hard to call. V lost 4 bases to trimming and J lost 8 bases, with 8 bases between them. Germline CDR1 reads LGHNA; CDR2 reads YNFKEQ. This CDR3 has 12 amino acids.

The gene calls are TRBV7-9 and TRBJ2-7, with D tentatively TRBD2 (5 bases). The CDR3 sequence is 12 residues long. Germline V gene lookup returns CDR1 SEHNR and CDR2 FQNEAQ (reference sequence). With 3 bases removed from V and 6 bases from J, the gap between germline ends came to 9 bases. The CDR3 reads CASSLGGSEQYF. The CDR3 region has the DNA TGTGCCAGCAGCTTGGGCGGGTCCGAGCAGTACTTC.